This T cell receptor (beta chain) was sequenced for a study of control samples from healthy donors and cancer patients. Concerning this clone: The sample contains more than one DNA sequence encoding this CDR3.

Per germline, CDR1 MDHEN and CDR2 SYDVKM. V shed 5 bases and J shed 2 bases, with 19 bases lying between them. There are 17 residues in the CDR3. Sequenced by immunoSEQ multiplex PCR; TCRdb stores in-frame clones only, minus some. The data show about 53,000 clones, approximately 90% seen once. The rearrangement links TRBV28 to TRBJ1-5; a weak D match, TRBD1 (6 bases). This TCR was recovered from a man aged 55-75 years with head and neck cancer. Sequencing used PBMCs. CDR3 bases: TGTGCCAGCAGTCGCGAAGGTCCAGGGGTGCGCAATCAGCCCCAGCATTTT. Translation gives CASSREGPGVRNQPQHF.